The following is a T cell receptor beta chain sequence with its context. Antigen specificity is unknown. The United States was where all participants with HIV were treated. The CDR3 has 13 residues. The germline CDR1 and CDR2 sequences are SNHLY and FYNNEI. With V trimmed by 6 bases and J by 6 bases, 4 bases remained unmatched. The entry originates in a study of long-term antiretroviral therapy in people with HIV. Study-level results: ART-treated samples gained diversity yet remained below transplant donor controls. Clones showing expansion before ART dominated the repertoire at all time points.

Runs used v3.0 of the immunoSEQ assay and were done at survey level. Data came from immunoSEQ multiplex PCR; TCRdb stores just in-frame clones and leaves some out. The sample holds 25,000 to 35,000 clones, around 97% seen once. This chain links TRBV2 with TRBJ2-2; TRBD1 matches 7 bases. This sequence originates from a young man with HIV. The specimen comprised unsorted PBMCs, sampled 6.9 years after starting antiretroviral therapy. The CDR3 reads CASRGTVAGELFF. In DNA form, the CDR3 reads TGTGCCAGCAGGGGGACAGTAGCCGGGGAGCTGTTTTTT.